This is a list of T cell receptor beta chains from one sample in a study of spatial heterogeneity in lung cancer. TCRdb re-called the 5' RACE reads with MiXCR, one entry per CDR3 protein. Of about 14,000 distinct CDR3 sequences listed, less than 14% are singletons. This specimen was PBMCs, taken at surgery. These receptors were taken from a female donor with early-stage non-small cell lung cancer. CDR3s include the opening cysteine and the closing phenylalanine or tryptophan. D genes are given only for firm matches. Not all rows give a size; the values are once, few, many and, for expanded clones, a class.

d_call: NA
j_call: TRBJ1-4
v_call: TRBV2
clone_size: many
cdr3_nt: TGTGCCAGCATACAGGACACTCCAACTAATGAAAAACTGTTTTTT
cdr3_aa: CASIQDTPTNEKLFF

d_call: NA
j_call: TRBJ1-6
v_call: TRBV10-2
clone_size: many
cdr3_nt: TGCGCCAGCAGTACGAGCTCCTATAATTCACCCCTCCACTTT
cdr3_aa: CASSTSSYNSPLHF

d_call: TRBD1
j_call: TRBJ1-3
v_call: TRBV5-1
clone_size: NA
cdr3_nt: TGCGCCAGCAGCTTGACAGGGGCTGAAAACACCATATATTTT
cdr3_aa: CASSLTGAENTIYF

d_call: NA
j_call: TRBJ1-6
v_call: TRBV15
clone_size: many
cdr3_nt: TGTGCCACCAGCAGAGATGGTTCGACAGCAAATTCACCCCTCCACTTT
cdr3_aa: CATSRDGSTANSPLHF

d_call: TRBD1
j_call: TRBJ1-6
v_call: TRBV25-1
clone_size: many
cdr3_nt: TGTGCCAGCACGGACAGGGTTGGATCACCCCTCCACTTT
cdr3_aa: CASTDRVGSPLHF

d_call: NA
j_call: TRBJ2-1
v_call: TRBV5-6
clone_size: once
cdr3_nt: TGTGCCAGCAGCTTGGCAGGGAGCGGTGAGCAGTTCTTC
cdr3_aa: CASSLAGSGEQFF

d_call: NA
j_call: TRBJ1-1
v_call: TRBV14
clone_size: many
cdr3_nt: TGTGCCAGCAGCCGTCTGCCAGGGATTCTGAACACTGAAGCTTTCTTT
cdr3_aa: CASSRLPGILNTEAFF

d_call: NA
j_call: TRBJ1-5
v_call: TRBV20-1
clone_size: many
cdr3_nt: TGCAGTGCTAGAGAAGGACAGCCCAATCAGCCCCAGCATTTT
cdr3_aa: CSAREGQPNQPQHF

d_call: TRBD2
j_call: TRBJ2-1
v_call: TRBV10-3
clone_size: many
cdr3_nt: TGTGCCATCAGTGAGTCTGGCGGGGGCTACAATGAGCAGTTCTTC
cdr3_aa: CAISESGGGYNEQFF

d_call: NA
j_call: TRBJ1-2
v_call: TRBV18
clone_size: medium-sized
cdr3_nt: TGTGCCAGCTCATCCCGGGGGCCTGACTATGGCTACACCTTC
cdr3_aa: CASSSRGPDYGYTF

d_call: TRBD1
j_call: TRBJ1-1
v_call: TRBV9
clone_size: medium-sized
cdr3_nt: TGTGCCAGCAGCCCCGGGACAGTCCATGTCATCGCTGAAGCTTTCTTT
cdr3_aa: CASSPGTVHVIAEAFF

d_call: NA
j_call: TRBJ1-2
v_call: TRBV6-2/TRBV6-3
clone_size: few
cdr3_nt: TGTGCCAGCAGTTACGGTCAGGCAGGGAATTACTATGGCTACACCTTC
cdr3_aa: CASSYGQAGNYYGYTF

d_call: NA
j_call: TRBJ1-1
v_call: TRBV7-8
clone_size: many
cdr3_nt: TGTGCCAGCAGCAAATCTAACTCAGGGGTCGTGGACACTGAAGCTTTCTTT
cdr3_aa: CASSKSNSGVVDTEAFF

d_call: NA
j_call: TRBJ1-4
v_call: TRBV10-3
clone_size: many
cdr3_nt: TGTGCCACCAGAGACAGCAATAATGAAAAACTGTTTTTT
cdr3_aa: CATRDSNNEKLFF

d_call: TRBD1
j_call: TRBJ2-5
v_call: TRBV20-1
clone_size: many
cdr3_nt: TGCAGTGCTAGACCCCGACAGGGGGACCAAGAGACCCAGTACTTC
cdr3_aa: CSARPRQGDQETQYF

d_call: TRBD1
j_call: TRBJ1-6
v_call: TRBV5-1
clone_size: many
cdr3_nt: TGCGCCAGCAGCTTGTCCGACAGGGGGATTTCACCCCTCCACTTT
cdr3_aa: CASSLSDRGISPLHF

d_call: TRBD2
j_call: TRBJ2-1
v_call: TRBV5-1
clone_size: NA
cdr3_nt: TGCGCCAGCGCTAGCGGGGGGGCCGCCTACAATGAGCAGTTCTTC
cdr3_aa: CASASGGAAYNEQFF

d_call: NA
j_call: TRBJ2-5
v_call: TRBV18
clone_size: many
cdr3_nt: TGTGCCAGCTCACCACCGAGGGGAGAGACCCAGTACTTC
cdr3_aa: CASSPPRGETQYF

d_call: TRBD1
j_call: TRBJ1-5
v_call: TRBV28
clone_size: many
cdr3_nt: TGTGCCAGCAGTTATATACAGGGGATGAATCAGCCCCAGCATTTT
cdr3_aa: CASSYIQGMNQPQHF